This TCR beta chain was retrieved from a study of tumor T cells in aggressive B-cell lymphoma. Assay: immunoSEQ multiplex PCR; the TCRdb copy retains only in-frame clones and omits some. Of thousands of clones in the sample, around 81% were seen once. This clone has just one count. Material: tumor tissue. The clonotype originates from an adult with diffuse large B cell lymphoma.

The CDR3 is CASSLVEVNTEAFF. The CDR3 coding sequence is TGTGCCAGCAGCTTAGTTGAGGTGAACACTGAAGCTTTCTTT. V is TRBV7-9 and J is TRBJ1-1, with unresolved D. The CDR3 runs 14 residues. Germline CDR1 and CDR2: SEHNR and FQNEAQ (reference sequence). Trimming removed 1 base from V and 0 bases from J, with 6 bases in between. The complete variable domain, with remaining parts taken from reference TRBV7-9 and TRBJ1-1, reads DTGVSQNPRHKITKRGQNVTFRCDPISEHNRLYWYRQTLGQGPEFLTYFQNEAQLEKSRLLSDRFSAERPKGSFSTLEIQRTEQGDSAMYLCASSLVEVNTEAFFGQGTRLTVV.